The 28 T cell receptor beta chains below all came from one sample that was sequenced in a study of CD4+ T cells in melanoma. This table comes from immunoSEQ multiplex PCR, and its TCRdb copy is limited to in-frame clones, with some not included. In the table there are some 110,000 clones, approximately 92% of which are singletons. Sequenced sample: peripheral blood. Receptors were obtained from a human donor with melanoma.

This rearrangement joins TRBV27 to TRBJ2-2; the D call may be TRBD1 or TRBD2 (5 bases each). This CDR3 is built from 16 residues. The V and J ends lost 6 bases and 3 bases respectively, with 17 bases between them. Germline loops: CDR1 MNHEY, CDR2 SMNVEV (reference sequence). The CDR3 region has the DNA TGTGCCAGCAGAGCTAGGGGAGTTTGGGACACCGGGGAGCTGTTTTTT. Protein product: CASRARGVWDTGELFF.

The rearrangement uses TRBV18 and TRBJ1-5; 7 bases match TRBD1. The CDR3 extends over 14 amino acids. V trimming: 6 bases; J trimming: 7 bases; junction bases outside the gene matches: 9. Germline CDR1 KGHSH, CDR2 LQKENI. The CDR3 coding sequence is TGTGCCAGCTCTGGAGGGGGCTGGGACCAGCCCCAGCATTTT. Protein product: CASSGGGWDQPQHF.

The rearrangement joins TRBV19 to TRBJ2-7; tentatively, D is TRBD1 (5 bases). CDR3 length: 15 residues. Germline V gene data show CDR1 as LNHDA and CDR2 as SQIVND (reference sequence). The V end lost 7 bases, the J end lost 2 bases, and 18 bases lay between the germline ends. Here the CDR3 DNA reads TGTGCCAGTAAAACACAGAGTTGGGGCACCTACGAGCAGTACTTC. It yields the protein CASKTQSWGTYEQYF.

A single count supports this clone. V is TRBV4-1 and J is TRBJ2-3; D unclear. CDR1 is MGHRA and CDR2 is YSYEKL in the germline V gene. CDR3 length: 15 residues. The V end was cut by 4 bases, the J end by 2 bases, with 13 bases between. CDR3 nucleotides: TGCGCCAGCAGCCCTCGGTCGTTATCCACAGATACGCAGTATTTT. It translates to CASSPRSLSTDTQYF.

The V call is TRBV30, the J call TRBJ2-2, with D possibly matching TRBD1 (5 bases). V shed 4 bases and J shed 6 bases, with 12 bases lying between them. This CDR3 region has 13 residues. Germline loops: CDR1 GTSNPN, CDR2 SVGIG (reference sequence). The DNA for the CDR3 is TGTGCCTGGATGTTTGGGGCGGCCGGGGAGCTGTTTTTT. Protein sequence: CAWMFGAAGELFF.

This clone was recorded only once. The genes are TRBV19 and TRBJ1-2; 8 bases align to TRBD1. J was trimmed by 0 bases and V by 3 bases; bases with no gene match: 12. Germline assignment: CDR1 LNHDA and CDR2 SQIVND (reference sequence). The CDR3 is 18 amino acids. As DNA, the CDR3 is TGTGCCAGTAGTATCTGGACAGGGACCTCGGGGCCTAACTATGGCTACACCTTC. Protein: CASSIWTGTSGPNYGYTF.

The V call is TRBV6-5, the J call TRBJ2-5; D possibly corresponds to TRBD2 (5 bases). Germline-derived CDR1 and CDR2 are MNHEY and SVGAGI. The CDR3 covers 13 residues. The germline V and J ends were trimmed by 6 bases and 7 bases, with 15 bases remaining between them. The CDR3 spells CASSRDSEGTQYF. The CDR3 DNA reads as TGTGCCAGCAGCCGCGACTCAGAGGGGACCCAGTACTTC.

The chain uses TRBV6-6 and TRBJ1-5; D uncertain. Per germline, CDR1 MNHNY and CDR2 SVGAGI (reference sequence). V lost 2 bases to trimming and J lost 13 bases, with 9 bases between them. The CDR3 has 11 amino acids. CDR3 residues: CASSYDQVQHF. DNA of the CDR3: TGTGCCAGCAGTTACGACCAGGTACAGCATTTT.

The V gene is TRBV7-9, the J gene TRBJ2-5; maybe TRBD2 (5 bases). The germline gives CDR1 SEHNR, CDR2 FQNEAQ (reference sequence). The CDR3 has 14 residues. Trimming cost V 4 bases and J 4 bases, with 13 bases left between them. The CDR3 spells CASSSSLAGETQYF. The DNA of the CDR3 is TGTGCCAGCAGCTCTTCTCTGGCGGGAGAGACCCAGTACTTC.

The chain couples TRBV2 to TRBJ2-1; 12 bases are a match to TRBD2. The CDR3 runs 16 residues. With 5 bases clipped from V and 4 bases from J, the junction kept 6 bases outside the gene matches. Germline V gives CDR1 SNHLY, CDR2 FYNNEI. The CDR3 DNA reads TGTGCCAGCAGTTACACTAGCGGGGGGCAGTACAATGAGCAGTTCTTC. Its translation: CASSYTSGGQYNEQFF.

The V and J genes are TRBV7-2 and TRBJ2-7; 9 nucleotides match TRBD2. The CDR3 has 15 amino acids. The germline gives CDR1 SGHTA, CDR2 FQGNSA. V shed 1 base and J 1 base; nucleotides not matched to a gene: 2. The CDR3, as DNA: TGTGCCAGCAGCTTAGAGGCGGGGGGGTCCTACGAGCAGTACTTC. Protein: CASSLEAGGSYEQYF.

This sequence joins TRBV4-2 and TRBJ2-7; 7 positions agree with TRBD2. With V trimmed by 4 bases and J by 0 bases, 9 bases remained unmatched. The CDR3 runs 16 residues. The germline V gene encodes CDR1 LGHNA and CDR2 YNFKEQ. The CDR3 region is CASSREGAGYSYEQYF. CDR3 nucleotide sequence: TGTGCCAGCAGCCGCGAGGGAGCGGGATACTCCTACGAGCAGTACTTC.

The chain employs TRBV5-5 and TRBJ2-1, with TRBD2 matching 9 bases. V dropped 0 bases and J dropped 9; count of bases not matched to a gene: 4. CDR3 length: 14 amino acids. Germline V gene data show CDR1 as SGHKS and CDR2 as YYEKEE (reference sequence). The CDR3 sequence is CASSLGSGRGEQFF. In DNA form, the CDR3 reads TGTGCCAGCAGCTTGGGTAGCGGGAGAGGTGAGCAGTTCTTC.

The chain employs TRBV19 and TRBJ1-5; perhaps TRBD1 as D (5 bases). Germline CDR1 is LNHDA and CDR2 is SQIVND (reference sequence). Trimming removed 5 bases from V and 4 bases from J, with 18 bases in between. The CDR3 is 16 residues long. CDR3 sequence reads: CASSLSTGGKNQPQHF. As DNA, the CDR3 is TGTGCCAGTAGTTTATCGACCGGGGGGAAAAATCAGCCCCAGCATTTT.

The chain uses TRBV4-1 and TRBJ1-5, with TRBD1 matching over 11 bases. Trimming removed 1 base from V and 4 bases from J; junction bases left unmatched: 3. The CDR3 length is 16 residues. Per the germline V gene, CDR1 is MGHRA and CDR2 is YSYEKL. The CDR3 is CASSQGDRGSNQPQHF. DNA of the CDR3: TGCGCCAGCAGCCAAGGGGACAGGGGGAGTAATCAGCCCCAGCATTTT.

This clone was seen once. The genes are TRBV7-3 and TRBJ2-5; weak D call: TRBD1 (7 bases). The V gene's germline CDR1 is SGHTA and CDR2 FQGTGA. V was trimmed by 1 base and J by 5 bases, leaving 14 bases between them. CDR3 length equals 15 residues. The CDR3 region has the DNA TGTGCCAGCAGCTTAATCCAGGGGGGTTGGGAGACCCAGTACTTC. As protein: CASSLIQGGWETQYF.

The rearrangement uses TRBV5-1 and TRBJ2-7; weak D call: TRBD1 (6 bases). Trimming cost V 3 bases and J 4 bases, with 14 bases left between them. The CDR3 runs to 14 residues. Germline assignment: CDR1 SGHRS and CDR2 YFSETQ. DNA for the CDR3: TGCGCCAGCAGCTCCCGATCAGGGGTGTACGAGCAGTACTTC. It is translated as CASSSRSGVYEQYF. Combining the CDR3 with reference TRBV5-1 and TRBJ2-7 gives the whole variable domain KAGVTQTPRYLIKTRGQQVTLSCSPISGHRSVSWYQQTPGQGLQFLFEYFSETQRNKGNFPGRFSGRQFSNSRSEMNVSTLELGDSALYLCASSSRSGVYEQYFGPGTRLTVT.

This chain connects TRBV7-3 to TRBJ2-3, with a weak D call TRBD1 (5 bases). The CDR3 covers 15 residues. CDR1 is SGHTA and CDR2 is FQGTGA in the germline V gene. V shed 5 bases and J shed 7 bases, with 19 bases lying between them. CDR3 sequence (DNA): TGTGCCAGCAGCCCCCAGGGCCCAACATCAAATACGCAGTATTTT. It specifies CASSPQGPTSNTQYF. Based on the CDR3 plus reference TRBV7-3 and TRBJ2-3, the full variable domain is GAGVSQTPSNKVTEKGKYVELRCDPISGHTALYWYRQSLGQGPEFLIYFQGTGAADDSGLPNDRFFAVRPEGSVSTLKIQRTERGDSAVYLCASSPQGPTSNTQYFGPGTRLTVL.

This rearrangement joins TRBV28 to TRBJ2-1; the match to TRBD2 covers 12 bases. Germline CDR1 is MDHEN and CDR2 is SYDVKM. This CDR3 comprises 15 residues. J gave up 9 bases and V 6 bases, and 9 bases lay outside the gene matches. This CDR3 reads CASRPPSGREVEQFF. The CDR3 nucleotides read TGTGCCAGCAGACCCCCTAGCGGGAGGGAAGTTGAGCAGTTCTTC.

A single count supports this clone. The chain recombines TRBV7-6 with TRBJ2-7; TRBD1 or TRBD2 may be the D gene (5 bases each). This CDR3 region has 12 residues. V dropped 4 bases and J dropped 7 bases, with 11 bases sitting between them. Germline V gene lookup returns CDR1 SGHVS and CDR2 FNYEAQ. The DNA for the CDR3 is TGTGCCAGCAGCTCCGAGGGGCCGGAGCAGTACTTC. The encoded protein is CASSSEGPEQYF.

The chain couples TRBV7-2 to TRBJ2-2; 7 bases map to TRBD1. V gave up 2 bases and J gave up 8 bases; unmatched junction bases: 11. Germline V lookup: CDR1 SGHTA, CDR2 FQGNSA. The CDR3 runs 16 residues. The CDR3 nucleotides read TGTGCCAGCAGCTTACTCCCTGGGACAGCGAGTGGGGAGCTGTTTTTT. Translating it yields CASSLLPGTASGELFF. The entire variable domain, with the rest obtained from reference TRBV7-2 and TRBJ2-2, is as follows: GAGVSQSPSNKVTEKGKDVELRCDPISGHTALYWYRQSLGQGLEFLIYFQGNSAPDKSGLPSDRFSAERTGGSVSTLTIQRTQQEDSAVYLCASSLLPGTASGELFFGEGSRLTVL.

In its sample, this clone was seen once. The rearrangement links TRBV11-2 to TRBJ1-1, with D possibly being TRBD1 (6 bases). V gave up 7 bases and J gave up 5 bases, with 14 bases separating them. This CDR3 comprises 13 residues. The germline V gene has CDR1 SGHAT and CDR2 FQNNGV. The CDR3 nucleotides are TGTGCCAGCAACCAACAGGGAGGGACTGAAGCTTTCTTT. Residues: CASNQQGGTEAFF.

V usage is TRBV7-7 and J usage is TRBJ2-2, with 8 positions matching TRBD2. The trim removed 2 bases at V and 3 bases at J, leaving 5 bases unmatched. The CDR3 covers 16 residues. Per germline, CDR1 SSHAT and CDR2 FNYEAQ (reference sequence). In DNA form, the CDR3 reads TGTGCCAGCAGCTTATTGGCGGGAGGCGACACCGGGGAGCTGTTTTTT. Encoded protein: CASSLLAGGDTGELFF.

The chain carries TRBV7-9 and TRBJ2-7; D is uncertain. Germline-derived CDR1 and CDR2 are SEHNR and FQNEAQ (reference sequence). Trimming took 2 bases from V and 3 from J, leaving 5 bases between them. This CDR3 is 12 amino acids long. The CDR3 sequence is CASSLLLYEQYF. The CDR3 DNA is TGTGCCAGCAGCTTACTTCTCTACGAGCAGTACTTC.

The rearrangement links TRBV5-6 to TRBJ2-1; D is undetermined. There are 14 residues in the CDR3. Germline values: CDR1 SGHDT, CDR2 YYEEEE. V lost 0 bases and J 3 bases, leaving 7 bases between the germline ends. Written as DNA, the CDR3 is TGTGCCAGCAGCTTGGGCAGTATCTACAATGAGCAGTTCTTC. Encoded protein: CASSLGSIYNEQFF.

The chain joins TRBV10-3 to TRBJ1-5; D ambiguous. Trimming left V 0 bases short and J 6 bases short, with 3 bases between. This CDR3 spans 12 amino acids. In germline, CDR1 is ENHRY, CDR2 SYGVKD. This CDR3 reads CAISESTQPQHF. For the CDR3, the DNA is TGTGCCATCAGTGAGTCCACTCAGCCCCAGCATTTT.

V is TRBV2 and J is TRBJ2-2; D is possibly TRBD2 (6 bases). The CDR3 has 15 residues. Trimming left V 3 bases short and J 3 bases short, with 11 bases between. Germline CDR1 and CDR2: SNHLY and FYNNEI. CDR3 amino acids: CASSDRTSYTGELFF. The CDR3 nucleotides are TGTGCCAGCAGTGACCGTACTAGCTACACCGGGGAGCTGTTTTTT.

The gene calls are TRBV27 and TRBJ2-7, with TRBD1 matching 7 bases. This CDR3 is 14 amino acids long. The ends lost 3 bases at V and 2 bases at J; junction bases unmatched: 4. CDR1 is MNHEY, CDR2 SMNVEV, per germline (reference sequence). DNA of the CDR3: TGTGCCAGCAGTTTGAGAGGGGGCCCCTACGAGCAGTACTTC. It yields the protein CASSLRGGPYEQYF.